This TCR beta chain was captured by sequencing in a study of T cells in Graves' hyperthyroidism and ophthalmopathy. Researchers took RNA transcripts and amplified the TCR beta CDR3 regions from them. During a first-round RT-PCR of the TCR CDR3, the HTBI primer set was used. TCRdb reanalysed the multiplex PCR reads using MiXCR and keeps one entry per CDR3 protein. The table includes about 350,000 distinct CDR3 sequences, approximately 15% detected once. Ten or more counts support this clonotype. Its cognate antigen is unknown. Study results and caveats: Blood also carried most thyroid clonotypes expanded above 0.001.

This CDR3 has 14 residues. Germline values: CDR1 MNHNS, CDR2 SASEGT. The germline V and J ends were trimmed by 5 bases and 2 bases, with 13 bases remaining between them. Extraction of PBMCs used 8 to 10 ml of fresh peripheral blood. Sequencing was done on a sample of blood. This TCR came from a middle-aged woman with Graves' ophthalmopathy. This rearrangement joins TRBV6-1 to TRBJ2-7, with D maybe TRBD2 (5 bases). DNA of the CDR3: TGTGCCAGCAGTTCGTCGGGGTACACCTACGAGCAGTACTTC. Protein sequence: CASSSSGYTYEQYF.